A selection of T cell receptor beta chains follows, all from one sample in a study of cytomegalovirus exposure and HLA in healthy donors. TCRdb's table, derived via immunoSEQ multiplex PCR, lists solely in-frame clones and lacks some. Seen here are roughly 120,000 clones, about 81% observed once, and the top ten hold 0.9% to 1.2%. The sample consisted of PBMCs. The receptors were sampled from a woman aged 25-40 years in good health and CMV-seronegative. CDR3s include the opening cysteine and the closing phenylalanine or tryptophan.

v_call	j_call	cdr3_aa
TRBV6-5	TRBJ1-1	CASARGENTEAFF
TRBV2	TRBJ2-2	CASRARLARVAGELFF
TRBV7-2	TRBJ1-1	CASSLDRWNTEAFF
TRBV19	TRBJ1-3	CASSRSAIGNTIYF
TRBV7-3	TRBJ2-2	CASSPRTGSGTGELFF
TRBV19	TRBJ1-2	CASSWTGDPLFFGYTF
TRBV5-1	TRBJ2-2	CASSNLAGVGTGELFF
TRBV6-1	TRBJ2-6	CASSEMASGANVLTF
TRBV11-3	TRBJ2-1	CASSPDRAYNEQFF
TRBV5-4	TRBJ1-2	CASSGGRGQFYGYTF
TRBV4-2	TRBJ2-1	CASSPLPLAGMDEQFF
TRBV7-9	TRBJ1-2	CASSSDRHYGYTF
TRBV19	TRBJ1-5	CASKYGTGSVQPQHF
TRBV7-8	TRBJ2-5	CANHPWTGVETQYF
TRBV30	TRBJ2-7	CAWSATSGTSPMYF
TRBV5-5	TRBJ1-1	CASSFGGRGTEAFF
TRBV19	TRBJ2-7	CASSPQTAGSDEQYF
TRBV5-1	TRBJ2-5	CASSLEVAVGRETQYF
TRBV6-5	TRBJ2-1	CASSREAGGNNEQFF
TRBV6-4	TRBJ2-3	CASREQGGSTDTQYF
TRBV4-3	TRBJ1-2	CASSQASTGGSYGYTF
TRBV7-3	TRBJ2-1	CASSVGTGLSEQFF
TRBV6-1	TRBJ2-7	CASTAGTGDYEQYF
TRBV5-1	TRBJ1-2	CASSFDNFNYGYTF
TRBV5-6	TRBJ2-1	CASSSRRGQGAWDEQFF
TRBV27	TRBJ1-5	CASSLRVSSNQPQHF
TRBV7-9	TRBJ1-1	CASSLEGGGQGTEAFF
TRBV6-6	TRBJ1-1	CASSGYGGMNTEAFF
TRBV7-2	TRBJ1-5	CASSPQGNQPQHF
TRBV7-9	TRBJ1-4	CASSLGSDRGEKLFF
TRBV5-4	TRBJ2-3	CASSLASSGGGGDTQYF
TRBV18	TRBJ1-5	CASSPPTGIGPQHF
TRBV10-3	TRBJ1-1	CAISDLGGRRTEAFF
TRBV5-8	TRBJ2-1	CASSSRDRGFNEQFF
TRBV5-1	TRBJ1-2	CASSLGGNGYTF
TRBV5-6	TRBJ2-7	CASSRGRGAYEQYF
TRBV7-3	TRBJ2-1	CASSVTSGSPEQFF
TRBV2	TRBJ2-4	CASRTTGLAKNIQYF
TRBV6-6	TRBJ1-3	CASRTGTGGLGNTIYF
TRBV6-4	TRBJ2-1	CASSDFTSGGPNEQFF
TRBV6-5	TRBJ2-7	CASTTGDRAYEQYF
TRBV19	TRBJ1-1	CASSYGLNTEAFF
TRBV30	TRBJ2-5	CAWSVAGGVETQYF
TRBV7-6	TRBJ2-7	CASSPLGTTYEQYF
TRBV19	TRBJ1-1	CASSFSPLLNTEAFF
TRBV9	TRBJ2-1	CASSAHGGSEGNEQFF
TRBV7-3	TRBJ2-1	CASSQNTGTSGSEQFF
TRBV11-2	TRBJ2-7	CASSLGEGSGVREQYF
TRBV7-8	TRBJ2-7	CASSLMTGAYEQYF
TRBV4-2	TRBJ2-5	CASSQGTGGSQETQYF
TRBV30	TRBJ2-7	CACGTAGYEQYF
TRBV5-1	TRBJ1-5	CASSHGVGQPQHF
TRBV5-1	TRBJ1-1	CASSFGSFTGNTEAFF
TRBV4-3	TRBJ2-3	CASSQDRRLAGADTQYF
TRBV18	TRBJ1-2	CASSPTGTGALFDYTF
TRBV29-1	TRBJ2-3	CSVLRDYTDTQYF
TRBV28	TRBJ2-7	CASTSQGWVDEQYF
TRBV5-6	TRBJ1-2	CASSPGGPGHNYGYTF
TRBV7-2	TRBJ2-1	CASSLGGGASNEQFF
TRBV9	TRBJ2-7	CASSGGGSDEQYF